This T cell receptor (beta chain) was captured in a study of cytomegalovirus exposure and HLA in healthy donors. The CDR3 spans 17 residues. Trimming removed 6 bases from V and 4 bases from J, with 24 bases in between. Looked up from germline, CDR1 is SNHLY and CDR2 is FYNNEI. Findings of the study overall: TRBV6-2, TRBV6-3 and other indistinguishable V segments were excluded. In vitro work confirmed that a few CMV-associated chains recognize CMV antigens. The classifier reportedly diagnosed cytomegalovirus status with high specificity and sensitivity.

Healthy individuals who donated bone marrow served as the donors. Use of 60 Vbeta and 13 Jbeta primers characterized the PCR. Measured with immunoSEQ multiplex PCR; TCRdb has only the in-frame clones, and not every one. The table lists 110,000 to 150,000 clones, around 73% of them singletons. About this clone: Its antigen is unknown.

The source of this sequence is a woman aged 40 to 50 in good health and CMV-seronegative. The sample consisted of PBMCs. The genes are TRBV2 and TRBJ1-2, with D hard to call. CDR3 amino acids: CASSPYLLTVQSYGYTF. CDR3 DNA: TGTGCCAGCAGCCCTTACCTATTGACGGTACAGTCCTATGGCTACACCTTC. The full variable domain, with the rest looked up from reference TRBV2 and TRBJ1-2, is EPEVTQTPSHQVTQMGQEVILRCVPISNHLYFYWYRQILGQKVEFLVSFYNNEISEKSEIFDDQFSVERPDGSNFTLKIRSTKLEDSAMYFCASSPYLLTVQSYGYTFGSGTRLTVV.